This T cell receptor (beta chain) is from a study of STAT5B mutations in CD4+ large granular lymphocyte leukemia. This clone showed up just once. Assay: immunoSEQ multiplex PCR; the TCRdb copy retains only in-frame clones and omits some. This sample has some 30,000 clones, with 65% to 75% found just once. This TCR was sampled from a human donor in good health. The sample comprised CD4+ T cells from blood buffy coats.

In DNA, the CDR3 is TGCGCCAGCAGTCGCCAAACCCCGAAGAGAACACCCGGGGAGCTGTTTTTT. Its protein product is CASSRQTPKRTPGELFF. This chain links TRBV5-1 with TRBJ2-2, with unresolved D. The germline V gene has CDR1 SGHRS and CDR2 YFSETQ. The CDR3 runs to 17 residues. V lost 5 bases to trimming and J lost 6 bases, with 23 bases between them. Using reference TRBV5-1 and TRBJ2-2 for the parts outside the CDR3, the full variable domain is KAGVTQTPRYLIKTRGQQVTLSCSPISGHRSVSWYQQTPGQGLQFLFEYFSETQRNKGNFPGRFSGRQFSNSRSEMNVSTLELGDSALYLCASSRQTPKRTPGELFFGEGSRLTVL.